This T cell receptor (beta chain) is from a study of cytomegalovirus exposure and HLA in healthy donors. Some clones are missing from TCRdb's copy, which holds only in-frame ones; the method was immunoSEQ multiplex PCR. The sample includes 220,000 or so clones, approximately 88% of them seen just once. Trimming took off 2 bases at V and 7 bases at J, with 11 bases between the two ends. The germline V gene has CDR1 WSHSY and CDR2 SAAADI. This CDR3 region has 14 residues. This clone was seen just once. The sequenced sample was PBMCs. The source of this sequence is a young woman in good health and CMV-seropositive. The chain carries TRBV10-2 and TRBJ1-4; TRBD1 is a possible D gene (5 bases). As DNA, the CDR3 is TGCGCCAGCAGTGAGGCAGGGTGGGGTGAAAAACTGTTTTTT. Its protein product is CASSEAGWGEKLFF.